This T cell receptor beta chain came from a study of CD8 T cells in ankylosing spondylitis (dated by TCRdb to about 2017). For context, the study as a whole: The study profiled T cell receptor beta repertoires in healthy donors and ankylosing spondylitis patients to find disease-linked TCR variants. The full study cohort comprised about 23 ankylosing spondylitis patients and roughly 100 healthy donors. Peripheral blood samples were taken, and synovial fluid was additionally collected from ankylosing spondylitis patients.

As encoded in the germline V gene, CDR1 is MNHEY while CDR2 is SVGEGT. The CDR3 goes from the cysteine to the phenylalanine over 14 residues. Left in the record is the CDR3 DNA by itself, 42 bases read in frame from the first base. Trimming costs V 4 bases and J 6 bases, and their ends lie 13 bases apart. Sequencing used an Illumina HiSeq 2500. Quantitative 5'-RACE with molecular barcodes was the method used to prepare the TCR beta libraries. The original methods were these. To identify disease-linked TCR variants, a new computational method was used, one built on a probabilistic model of VDJ rearrangement. The public reads were run again by TCRdb, first through fastp at Q25 and then through MiXCR, and only productive beta chains were kept. Rows with one shared CDR3 protein collapse into an entry with the most common genes and DNA. These V and J calls originate from TCRdb's pipeline instead of the authors' own analysis. The sample has some 800,000 distinct CDR3 sequences on record, around 11% of them singletons. Together, the top ten hold roughly 0.51% of the sample.

This clonotype has a count of ten or more. The target of this receptor is not known. No much larger clone is present one base from it, and per-base qualities are unavailable. General findings and caveats noted by the study authors: Some motif variants were previously reported in synovial fluid and blood of reactive arthritis patients, suggesting common disease-initiation mechanisms. In peripheral blood, the disease-linked clones were found at relatively low frequencies and had a CD8+ phenotype. A TCR beta motif of seven or eight highly homologous amino acid variants appeared characteristic of blood from ankylosing spondylitis patients. The disease-linked clones were reported to be significantly enriched in matched synovial fluid samples from ankylosing spondylitis patients.

The source is a male donor with ankylosing spondylitis. This sequence uses TRBV6-2 or TRBV6-3 and TRBJ2-1; TRBD2 is a weak D gene call, 5 bases matching. The sequenced sample consisted of blood, either unsorted or a sorted T cell fraction (not recorded which). At the DNA level, the sequence is TGTGCCAGCAGTTTCTTTCTAGCTAGCAATGAGCAGTTCTTC. Its translation is CASSFFLASNEQFF.